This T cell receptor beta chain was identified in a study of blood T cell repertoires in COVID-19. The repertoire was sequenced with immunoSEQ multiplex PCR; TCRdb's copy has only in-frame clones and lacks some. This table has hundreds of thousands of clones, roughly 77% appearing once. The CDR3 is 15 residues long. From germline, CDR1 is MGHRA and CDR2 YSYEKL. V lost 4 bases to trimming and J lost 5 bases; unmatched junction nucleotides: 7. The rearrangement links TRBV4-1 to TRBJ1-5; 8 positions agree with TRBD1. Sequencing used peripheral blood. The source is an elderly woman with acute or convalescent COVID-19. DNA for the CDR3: TGCGCCAGCAGCCCGTCCGGCAGGGGGCATCAGCCCCAGCATTTT. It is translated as CASSPSGRGHQPQHF.